Sequencing of this T cell receptor (beta chain) was carried out in a study of CD8 T cells in Susac syndrome. Study-wide results and caveats: The authors acknowledged that the study's TCR sequencing and HLA analysis involved relatively few individuals.

Trimming left V 5 bases short and J 4 bases short, with 26 bases between. Looked up from germline, CDR1 is SQVTM and CDR2 is ANQGSEA. The CDR3 covers 17 residues. RNA in amounts of about 0.5 to 1 ug was reverse transcribed with random hexamers. Amplification of TCR beta CDR3 was carried out by immunoSEQ multiplex PCR, which covered 54 Vbeta and 13 Jbeta segments. MiXCR, applied by TCRdb to the immunoSEQ multiplex PCR reads, yields one record per CDR3 protein. Here the sample spans roughly 180,000 distinct CDR3 sequences, roughly 94% being singletons. For this clonotype: Its antigen remains unidentified.

The T cells that were sequenced for TCR beta were CD8+ and CD4+ cells from blood. Healthy donors matched for age and sex were used as controls. The sample was CD4+ T cells from PBMCs. This clonotype was obtained from a human donor in good health. The chain carries TRBV29-1 and TRBJ1-1, with D possibly TRBD1 on 6 matching bases. This CDR3 is CSVKDPALKQGITEAFF. The CDR3 region has the DNA TGCAGCGTTAAGGATCCAGCGTTGAAACAGGGAATCACTGAAGCTTTCTTT.